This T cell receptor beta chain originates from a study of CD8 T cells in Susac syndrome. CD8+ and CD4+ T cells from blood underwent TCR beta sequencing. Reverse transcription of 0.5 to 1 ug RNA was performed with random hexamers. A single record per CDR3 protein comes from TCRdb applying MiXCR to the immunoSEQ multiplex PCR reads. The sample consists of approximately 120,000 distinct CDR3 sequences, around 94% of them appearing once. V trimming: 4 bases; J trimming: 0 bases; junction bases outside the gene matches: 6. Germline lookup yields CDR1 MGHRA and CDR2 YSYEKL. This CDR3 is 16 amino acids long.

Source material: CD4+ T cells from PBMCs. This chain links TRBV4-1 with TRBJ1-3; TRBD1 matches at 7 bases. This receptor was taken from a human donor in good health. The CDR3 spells CASSPGGLVSGNTIYF. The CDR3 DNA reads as TGCGCCAGCAGCCCAGGGGGTTTGGTCTCTGGAAACACCATATATTTT.